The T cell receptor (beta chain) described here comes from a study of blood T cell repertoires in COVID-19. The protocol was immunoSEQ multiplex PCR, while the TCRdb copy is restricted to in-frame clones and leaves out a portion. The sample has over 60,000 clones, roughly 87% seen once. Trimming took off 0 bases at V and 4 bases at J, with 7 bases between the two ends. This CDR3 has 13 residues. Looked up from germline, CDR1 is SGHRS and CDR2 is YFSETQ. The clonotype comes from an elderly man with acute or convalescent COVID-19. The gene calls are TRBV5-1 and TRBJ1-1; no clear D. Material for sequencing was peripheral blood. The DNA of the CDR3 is TGCGCCAGCAGCTTGGGACTGATCACTGAAGCTTTCTTT. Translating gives CASSLGLITEAFF.